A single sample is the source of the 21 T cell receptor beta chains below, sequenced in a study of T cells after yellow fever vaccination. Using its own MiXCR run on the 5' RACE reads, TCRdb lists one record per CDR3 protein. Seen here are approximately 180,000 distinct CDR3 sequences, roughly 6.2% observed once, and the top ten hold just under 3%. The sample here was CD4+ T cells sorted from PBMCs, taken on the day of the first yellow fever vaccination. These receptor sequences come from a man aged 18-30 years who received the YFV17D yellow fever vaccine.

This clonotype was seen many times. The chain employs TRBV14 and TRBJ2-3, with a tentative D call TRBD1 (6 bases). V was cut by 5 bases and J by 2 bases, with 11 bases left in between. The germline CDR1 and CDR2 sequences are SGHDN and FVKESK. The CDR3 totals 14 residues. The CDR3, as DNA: TGTGCCAGCAGCTACCGACAGGTCACAGATACGCAGTATTTT. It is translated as CASSYRQVTDTQYF.

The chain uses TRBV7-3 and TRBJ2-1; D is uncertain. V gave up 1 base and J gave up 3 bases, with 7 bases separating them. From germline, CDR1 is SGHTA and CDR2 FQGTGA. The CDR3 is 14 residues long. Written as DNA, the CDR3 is TGTGCCAGCAGCTTAAATCCTAGCTACAATGAGCAGTTCTTC. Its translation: CASSLNPSYNEQFF.

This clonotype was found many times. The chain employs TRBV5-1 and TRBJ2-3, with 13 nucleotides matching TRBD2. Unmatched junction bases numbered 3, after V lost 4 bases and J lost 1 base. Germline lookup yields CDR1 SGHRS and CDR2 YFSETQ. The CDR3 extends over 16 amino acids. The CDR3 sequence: CASSMGLAGRTDTQYF. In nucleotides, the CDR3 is TGCGCCAGCAGCATGGGACTAGCGGGGCGCACAGATACGCAGTATTTT. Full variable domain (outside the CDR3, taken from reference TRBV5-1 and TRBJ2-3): KAGVTQTPRYLIKTRGQQVTLSCSPISGHRSVSWYQQTPGQGLQFLFEYFSETQRNKGNFPGRFSGRQFSNSRSEMNVSTLELGDSALYLCASSMGLAGRTDTQYFGPGTRLTVL.

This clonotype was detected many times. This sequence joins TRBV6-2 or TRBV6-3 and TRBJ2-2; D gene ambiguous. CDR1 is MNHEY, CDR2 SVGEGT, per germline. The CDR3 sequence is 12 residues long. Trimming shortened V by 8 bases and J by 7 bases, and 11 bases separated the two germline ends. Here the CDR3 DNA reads TGTGCCAGCGGCAATAATTACGGGGAGCTGTTTTTT. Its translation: CASGNNYGELFF.

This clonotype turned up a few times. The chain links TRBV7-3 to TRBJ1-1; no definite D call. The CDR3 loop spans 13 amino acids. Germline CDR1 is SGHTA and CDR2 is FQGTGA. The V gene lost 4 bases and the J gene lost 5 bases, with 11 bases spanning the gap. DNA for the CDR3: TGTGCCAGCAGCTCCGGTGCGTTGACTGAAGCTTTCTTT. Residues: CASSSGALTEAFF.

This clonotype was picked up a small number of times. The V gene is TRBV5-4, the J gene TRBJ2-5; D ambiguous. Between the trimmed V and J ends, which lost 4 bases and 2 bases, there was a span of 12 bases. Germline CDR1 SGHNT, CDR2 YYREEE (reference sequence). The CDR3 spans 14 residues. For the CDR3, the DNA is TGTGCCAGCAGCCCCCGTCAGCGACAAGAGACCCAGTACTTC. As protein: CASSPRQRQETQYF.

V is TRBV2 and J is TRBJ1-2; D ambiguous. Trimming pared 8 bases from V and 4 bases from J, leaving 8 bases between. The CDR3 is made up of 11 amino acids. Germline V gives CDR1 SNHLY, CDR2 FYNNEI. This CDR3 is CASSVVYGYTF. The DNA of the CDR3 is TGTGCCAGCTCGGTTGTCTATGGCTACACCTTC. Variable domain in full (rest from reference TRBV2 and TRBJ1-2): EPEVTQTPSHQVTQMGQEVILRCVPISNHLYFYWYRQILGQKVEFLVSFYNNEISEKSEIFDDQFSVERPDGSNFTLKIRSTKLEDSAMYFCASSVVYGYTFGSGTRLTVV.

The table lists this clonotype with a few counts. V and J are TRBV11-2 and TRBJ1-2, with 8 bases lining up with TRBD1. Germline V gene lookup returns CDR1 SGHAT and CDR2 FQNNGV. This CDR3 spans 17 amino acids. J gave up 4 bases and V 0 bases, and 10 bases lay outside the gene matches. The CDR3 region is CASSLDILTGVAYGYTF. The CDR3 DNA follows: TGTGCCAGCAGCTTAGATATATTGACAGGGGTCGCCTATGGCTACACCTTC. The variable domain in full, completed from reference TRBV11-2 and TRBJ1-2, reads EAGVAQSPRYKIIEKRQSVAFWCNPISGHATLYWYQQILGQGPKLLIQFQNNGVVDDSQLPKDRFSAERLKGVDSTLKIQPAKLEDSAVYLCASSLDILTGVAYGYTFGSGTRLTVV.

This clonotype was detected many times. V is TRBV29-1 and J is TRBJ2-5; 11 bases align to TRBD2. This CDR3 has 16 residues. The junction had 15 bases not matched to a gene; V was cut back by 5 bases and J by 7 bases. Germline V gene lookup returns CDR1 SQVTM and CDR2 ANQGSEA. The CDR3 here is CSVNLAGGAYKGTQYF. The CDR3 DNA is TGCAGCGTTAATCTAGCGGGGGGCGCTTATAAGGGGACCCAGTACTTC.

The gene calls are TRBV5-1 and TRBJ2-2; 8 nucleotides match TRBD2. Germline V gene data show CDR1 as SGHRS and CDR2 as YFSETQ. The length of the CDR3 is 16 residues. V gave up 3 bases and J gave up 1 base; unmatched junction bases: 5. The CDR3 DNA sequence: TGCGCCAGCAGCTGGTCGGGGGGGTTGAACACCGGGGAGCTGTTTTTT. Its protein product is CASSWSGGLNTGELFF. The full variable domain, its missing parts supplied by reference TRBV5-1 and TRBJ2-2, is KAGVTQTPRYLIKTRGQQVTLSCSPISGHRSVSWYQQTPGQGLQFLFEYFSETQRNKGNFPGRFSGRQFSNSRSEMNVSTLELGDSALYLCASSWSGGLNTGELFFGEGSRLTVL.

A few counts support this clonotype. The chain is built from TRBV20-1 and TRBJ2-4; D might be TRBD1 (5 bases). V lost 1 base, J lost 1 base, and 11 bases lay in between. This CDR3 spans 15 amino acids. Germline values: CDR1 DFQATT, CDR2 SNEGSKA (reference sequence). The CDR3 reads CSARGGAGAKNIQYF. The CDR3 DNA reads TGCAGTGCTAGAGGAGGCGCAGGGGCCAAAAACATTCAGTACTTC.

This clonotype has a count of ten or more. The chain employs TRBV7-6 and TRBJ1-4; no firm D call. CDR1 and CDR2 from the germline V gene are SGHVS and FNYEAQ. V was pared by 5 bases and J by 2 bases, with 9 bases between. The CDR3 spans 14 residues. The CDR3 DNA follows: TGTGCCAGCAGCCGCACGGGTACTAATGAAAAACTGTTTTTT. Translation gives CASSRTGTNEKLFF.

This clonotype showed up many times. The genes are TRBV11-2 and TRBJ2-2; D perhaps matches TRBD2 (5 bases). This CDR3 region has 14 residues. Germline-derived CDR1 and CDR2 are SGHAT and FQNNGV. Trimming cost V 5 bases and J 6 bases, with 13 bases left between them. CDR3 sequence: CASSLMTRAGELFF. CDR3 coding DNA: TGTGCCAGCAGCCTCATGACGAGGGCCGGGGAGCTGTTTTTT.

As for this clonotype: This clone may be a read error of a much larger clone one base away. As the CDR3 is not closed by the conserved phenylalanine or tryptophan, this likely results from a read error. The CDR3: CSARAGYEQYC. The CDR3 DNA sequence: TGCAGTGCGCGAGCGGGGTACGAGCAGTACTGC. The chain is built from TRBV20-1 and TRBJ2-7, with 7 bases identical to TRBD2. The CDR3 extends over 11 amino acids. Germline CDR1 DFQATT, CDR2 SNEGSKA (reference sequence). Trimming at V came to 6 bases and at J to 4 bases, leaving 3 bases not matched to a gene.

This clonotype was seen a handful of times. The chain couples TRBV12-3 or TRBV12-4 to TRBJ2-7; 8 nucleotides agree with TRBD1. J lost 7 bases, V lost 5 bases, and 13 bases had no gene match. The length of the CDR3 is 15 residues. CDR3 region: CASSPGGTGVREQYV. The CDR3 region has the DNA TGTGCCAGCAGTCCCGGTGGGACAGGAGTACGGGAGCAGTACGTC.

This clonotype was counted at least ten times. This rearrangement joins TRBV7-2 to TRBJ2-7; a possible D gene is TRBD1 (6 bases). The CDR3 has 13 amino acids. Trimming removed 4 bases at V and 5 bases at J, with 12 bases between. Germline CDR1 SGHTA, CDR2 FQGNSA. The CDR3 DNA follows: TGTGCCAGCAGCTACAACAGGGTAAACGAGCAGTACTTC. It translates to CASSYNRVNEQYF.

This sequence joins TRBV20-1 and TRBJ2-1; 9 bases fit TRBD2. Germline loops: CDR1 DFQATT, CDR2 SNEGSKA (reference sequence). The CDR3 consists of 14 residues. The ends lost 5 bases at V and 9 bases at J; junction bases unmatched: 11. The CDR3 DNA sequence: TGCAGTGCTGAAAGCGGGAGGCTCCTTAGTGAGCAGTTCTTC. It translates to CSAESGRLLSEQFF.

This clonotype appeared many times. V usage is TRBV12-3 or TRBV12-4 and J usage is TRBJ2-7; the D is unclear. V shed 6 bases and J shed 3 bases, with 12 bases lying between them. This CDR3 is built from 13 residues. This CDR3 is CASSPEVIYEQYF. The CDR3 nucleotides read TGTGCCAGCAGCCCAGAGGTAATCTACGAGCAGTACTTC.

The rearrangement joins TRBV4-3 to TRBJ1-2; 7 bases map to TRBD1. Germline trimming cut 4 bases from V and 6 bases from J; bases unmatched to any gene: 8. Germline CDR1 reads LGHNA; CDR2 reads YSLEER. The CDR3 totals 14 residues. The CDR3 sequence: CASSPQGQRHGYTF. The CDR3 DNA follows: TGCGCCAGCAGCCCACAGGGACAGAGGCATGGCTACACCTTC.

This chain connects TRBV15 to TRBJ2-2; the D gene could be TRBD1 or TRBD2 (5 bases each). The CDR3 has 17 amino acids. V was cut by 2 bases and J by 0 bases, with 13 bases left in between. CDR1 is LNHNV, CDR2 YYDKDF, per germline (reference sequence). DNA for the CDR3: TGTGCCACCAGCAGACCCCTCGGGGCTACGAACACCGGGGAGCTGTTTTTT. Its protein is CATSRPLGATNTGELFF.

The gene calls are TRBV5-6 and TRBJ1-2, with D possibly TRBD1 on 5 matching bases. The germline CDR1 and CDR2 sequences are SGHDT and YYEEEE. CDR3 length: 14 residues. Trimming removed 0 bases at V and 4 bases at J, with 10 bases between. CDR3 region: CASSLVGGPYGYTF. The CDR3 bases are TGTGCCAGCAGCTTGGTTGGGGGTCCCTATGGCTACACCTTC.